Below are 5 T cell receptor beta chains sequenced from a single sample in a study of T cells of healthy individuals. TCRdb analysed the 5' RACE reads with MiXCR anew, one entry per CDR3 protein. The table includes about 96,000 distinct CDR3 sequences, about 16% detected once. The receptors were sampled from a human donor in good health.

J is TRBJ2-3 and V is TRBV7-3; 7 bases match TRBD1. Trimming took 5 bases from V and 0 from J; bases not matched to a gene: 8. There are 16 residues in the CDR3. Germline CDR1 is SGHTA and CDR2 is FQGTGA. CDR3: CASSIGTVTSTDTQYF. DNA for the CDR3: TGTGCCAGCAGCATAGGGACAGTTACTAGCACAGATACGCAGTATTTT.

This clonotype was observed a few times. The chain joins TRBV24-1 to TRBJ2-3; 7 bases map to TRBD1. The CDR3 sequence is 16 residues long. The V segment lost 4 bases and the J segment 1 base; nucleotides outside the gene matches: 7. Germline lookup yields CDR1 KGHDR and CDR2 SFDVKD. The CDR3 loop reads CATSDYPGTGTDTQYF. The CDR3 DNA follows: TGTGCCACCAGTGACTATCCCGGGACAGGCACAGATACGCAGTATTTT.

This clonotype came up many times. The rearrangement joins TRBV5-1 to TRBJ2-7; 8 bases match TRBD1. V trimming: 4 bases; J trimming: 2 bases; junction bases outside the gene matches: 8. Germline CDR1 SGHRS, CDR2 YFSETQ. The CDR3 length is 15 residues. The CDR3 region is CASSPAGTGAYEQYF. The CDR3 DNA sequence: TGCGCCAGCAGCCCGGCCGGGACAGGAGCCTACGAGCAGTACTTC.

Only a few counts were recorded for this clonotype. V usage is TRBV28 and J usage is TRBJ1-1; 9 nucleotides agree with TRBD1. CDR3 length: 14 amino acids. Looked up from germline, CDR1 is MDHEN and CDR2 is SYDVKM. V lost 5 bases and J lost 8; bases outside the gene matches: 9. The CDR3 is CASSRTGVTSEAFF. The CDR3 coding sequence is TGTGCCAGCAGTAGGACAGGGGTAACCTCAGAAGCTTTCTTT. Looking up the rest from reference TRBV28 and TRBJ1-1 gives the full variable domain: DVKVTQSSRYLVKRTGEKVFLECVQDMDHENMFWYRQDPGLGLRLIYFSYDVKMKEKGDIPEGYSVSREKKERFSLILESASTNQTSMYLCASSRTGVTSEAFFGQGTRLTVV.

The rearrangement joins TRBV5-1 to TRBJ1-1; D might be TRBD1 (5 bases). Germline CDR1 is SGHRS and CDR2 is YFSETQ. The V end lost 2 bases, the J end lost 2 bases, and 10 bases lay between the germline ends. The CDR3 spans 14 residues. The CDR3 reads CASSFDGGNTEAFF. DNA of the CDR3: TGCGCCAGCAGCTTCGATGGGGGTAACACTGAAGCTTTCTTT.